A selection of T cell receptor beta chains follows, all from one sample in a study of blood T cell repertoires in COVID-19. Clones were read by immunoSEQ multiplex PCR, and TCRdb kept only the in-frame ones, dropping some. The top ten hold roughly 25% of the sample, which has more than 150,000 clones, 60% to 80% seen once. Source material: peripheral blood. These TCRs come from a woman aged 70-85 years with acute or convalescent COVID-19. The conserved cysteine and the conserved F or W are not part of the CDR3 here. A D gene is named only where the DNA matches it firmly.

CDR3aa	v_gene	j_gene	d_gene
ASSPRQGANSPLH	TRBV3-1/TRBV3-2	TRBJ1-6	TRBD1
ASSLSGGALGYT	TRBV7-3	TRBJ1-2	NA
ASRLAGVEDTQY	TRBV6-5	TRBJ2-3	TRBD2
ASSDGYMSYT	TRBV6-4	TRBJ1-2	NA
ASRGVLGTTPDTEAF	TRBV2	TRBJ1-1	NA
ATLGQCPYEQY	TRBV24-1	TRBJ2-7	TRBD1
ASSAHRGNNSPLH	TRBV6-4	TRBJ1-6	TRBD1
ASSFPAGTGRSNEQF	TRBV5-4	TRBJ2-1	NA
ASSLTGSGRGGTGELF	TRBV7-3	TRBJ2-2	TRBD2
ASSLRFGGRSGEQF	TRBV5-5	TRBJ2-1	TRBD2
ASGSRDRDTEAF	TRBV12-5	TRBJ1-1	TRBD1
ASSKWEDNTGELF	TRBV18	TRBJ2-2	NA
ASIAIDRFGNTIY	TRBV19	TRBJ1-3	NA
ASSLAAGSSYEQY	TRBV5-1	TRBJ2-7	NA
ASSESQLNTEAF	TRBV2	TRBJ1-1	NA
AWSVDRAGEKLF	TRBV30	TRBJ1-4	TRBD1
ASSEEQGGGGYT	TRBV2	TRBJ1-2	NA